This T cell receptor (beta chain) originates from a study of shared clonotypes between healthy human individuals. General observations from the study: Sorted-subset sequencing, rarefaction showed, was incomplete despite large depth. Investigators collected only blood, and repertoires in tissues likely differ. Naive CD4 clonotypes were shared across a few donors at 4% to 5%.

CD8 cells regarded as naive lacked CD45RO, were positively chosen for CCR7, and omitted terminally differentiated effector memory CD45RA+ cells. V shed 4 bases and J shed 0 bases, with 16 bases lying between them. This CDR3 is built from 17 residues. From germline, CDR1 is LGHNA and CDR2 YSLEER. TCRdb's table, derived via immunoSEQ multiplex PCR, lists solely in-frame clones and lacks some. The sample consists of around 2,000,000 clones, approximately 95% of them appearing once. A word on this clone: Its antigen remains unidentified.

The chain joins TRBV4-3 to TRBJ1-3; perhaps TRBD1 as D (6 bases). Sequenced input: naive CD8+ T cells sorted from blood. This receptor was obtained from a man aged 18 to 29 in good health. The CDR3 coding sequence is TGCGCCAGCAGCCCCGGCCCGACAGGCATCTCTGGAAACACCATATATTTT. It codes for CASSPGPTGISGNTIYF.